Each of the 21 T cell receptor beta chains below was sequenced from the same sample in a study of shared clonotypes between healthy human individuals. Profiling relied on immunoSEQ multiplex PCR, and the TCRdb table lists in-frame clones only, not all of them. Of 2 million to 2.5 million clones in the sample, approximately 95% are singletons; the top ten hold 0.39%. The sample was naive CD4+ T cells from PBMCs. Subset of the sample: CD45RA+ positively selected. These receptors came from a man aged 18 to 35 in good health. Some clones in this sample may be carry-over from other donors' samples.

CDR3 residues: CASSRTGTSSYEQYF. For the CDR3, the DNA is TGTGCCAGCAGCCGAACCGGGACTAGCTCCTACGAGCAGTACTTC. This chain uses TRBV6-5 with TRBJ2-7, with 8 bases aligning to TRBD2. The germline gives CDR1 MNHEY, CDR2 SVGAGI. CDR3 size: 15 residues. The J segment lost 0 bases and the V segment lost 6 bases, leaving 7 bases of the junction unmatched.

V is TRBV6-5 and J is TRBJ2-4; the D is unclear. Germline V gives CDR1 MNHEY, CDR2 SVGAGI. The CDR3 contains 14 residues. The V gene lost 4 bases and the J gene lost 0 bases, with 7 bases spanning the gap. The CDR3, as DNA: TGTGCCAGCAGTTTTCCGGGAGCCAAAAACATTCAGTACTTC. The encoded protein is CASSFPGAKNIQYF.

The rearrangement uses TRBV28 and TRBJ2-7; possibly TRBD2 for D (6 bases). From germline, CDR1 is MDHEN and CDR2 SYDVKM. The CDR3 is 15 amino acids. The V end was cut by 4 bases, the J end by 9 bases, with 22 bases between. This CDR3 is CASSYGVSGSFGQYF. The CDR3 nucleotides read TGTGCCAGCAGTTACGGTGTGAGCGGGTCCTTTGGGCAGTACTTC.

The rearrangement uses TRBV27 and TRBJ1-5; D is ambiguous. Trimming stripped 4 bases from V and 3 bases from J, with 7 bases between. The germline V gene has CDR1 MNHEY and CDR2 SMNVEV (reference sequence). The CDR3 contains 13 residues. The CDR3 coding sequence is TGTGCCAGCAGTTCTAAAGTCAATCAGCCCCAGCATTTT. Translated: CASSSKVNQPQHF.

The chain is built from TRBV10-1 and TRBJ2-5; no firm D call. This CDR3 region has 13 residues. Germline assignment: CDR1 WNHNN and CDR2 SYGVQD (reference sequence). V lost 8 bases and J lost 5, with 15 bases in between. CDR3 sequence reads: CASDGRWWETQYF. In DNA form, the CDR3 reads TGCGCCAGCGACGGACGGTGGTGGGAGACCCAGTACTTC.

This clone appeared a single time. The genes are TRBV6-1 and TRBJ2-1, with 8 bases that match TRBD2. The CDR3 loop spans 14 amino acids. V lost 1 base to trimming and J lost 7 bases; unmatched junction nucleotides: 3. Germline CDR1 is MNHNS and CDR2 is SASEGT. This CDR3 is CASSEVAGLNEQFF. The CDR3 DNA reads TGTGCCAGCAGTGAAGTAGCGGGATTGAATGAGCAGTTCTTC.

The V and J genes are TRBV7-3 and TRBJ1-1; TRBD1 might be the D (6 bases). The V and J ends lost 1 base and 7 bases respectively, with 7 bases between them. Germline assignment: CDR1 SGHTA and CDR2 FQGTGA. The length of the CDR3 is 12 residues. CDR3 residues: CASSLKGGEAFF. The CDR3 DNA is TGTGCCAGCAGCTTAAAAGGGGGTGAAGCTTTCTTT.

The CDR3 protein is CASSLDSGDNQPQHF. DNA of the CDR3: TGTGCCAGCAGCTTAGATTCAGGGGACAATCAGCCCCAGCATTTT. This sequence joins TRBV7-8 and TRBJ1-5, with D possibly matching TRBD1 (6 bases). The CDR3 sequence is 15 residues long. Looked up from germline, CDR1 is SGHVS and CDR2 is FQNEAQ. The germline V and J ends were trimmed by 1 base and 3 bases, with 10 bases remaining between them.

The rearrangement links TRBV2 to TRBJ2-3; TRBD2 matches at 7 bases. The CDR3 is 13 residues long. With 7 bases clipped from V and 4 bases from J, the junction kept 5 bases outside the gene matches. Germline V CDR1 and CDR2: SNHLY, FYNNEI. The CDR3 spells CASKAGVADTQYF. The CDR3 DNA sequence: TGTGCCAGCAAGGCGGGAGTGGCAGATACGCAGTATTTT.

This clone occurred once. Other DNA sequences in this specimen translate into the identical CDR3. The chain is built from TRBV19 and TRBJ2-1, with 8 bases matching TRBD2. The length of the CDR3 is 15 residues. The V gene's germline CDR1 is LNHDA and CDR2 SQIVND (reference sequence). The trim removed 4 bases at V and 1 base at J, leaving 3 bases unmatched. The CDR3 nucleotides read TGTGCCAGTAGTACGGGAGGGGGGTCCTACAATGAGCAGTTCTTC. It is translated as CASSTGGGSYNEQFF.

This clone was seen only once. V and J are TRBV4-2 and TRBJ1-2; 7 nucleotides match TRBD1. This CDR3 is built from 18 residues. CDR1 is LGHNA, CDR2 YNFKEQ, per germline. The J segment lost 0 bases and the V segment lost 3 bases, leaving 13 bases of the junction unmatched. CDR3 sequence (DNA): TGTGCCAGCAGCCAGTCAGGGGGGCGTCCGCGGGCTAACTATGGCTACACCTTC. It is translated as CASSQSGGRPRANYGYTF.

The chain couples TRBV2 to TRBJ2-5; 11 nucleotides align to TRBD2. V dropped 5 bases and J dropped 2; count of bases not matched to a gene: 7. Germline CDR1 SNHLY, CDR2 FYNNEI. CDR3 size: 16 residues. As DNA, the CDR3 is TGTGCCAGCAGTCACCGACTAGCGGGGATACAAGAGACCCAGTACTTC. Protein: CASSHRLAGIQETQYF.

This clone was counted a single time. CDR3 sequence (DNA): TGCGCCAGCAGCCAAGAGAGGGACCGGGACAGGGGGCGGACTTTCTTT. This sequence encodes CASSQERDRDRGRTFF. The chain employs TRBV4-1 and TRBJ1-1, with 12 bases fitting TRBD1. V shed 0 bases, J shed 12 bases, and the junction held 11 bases outside the gene matches. CDR1 and CDR2 from the germline V gene are MGHRA and YSYEKL. The CDR3 totals 16 residues.

The J gene is TRBJ2-7, the V gene TRBV9; the D is unclear. Germline V gene data show CDR1 as SGDLS and CDR2 as YYNGEE. The CDR3 length is 13 residues. V lost 0 bases and J 6 bases, leaving 10 bases between the germline ends. Here the CDR3 reads CASSVVGESEQYF. The CDR3 coding sequence is TGTGCCAGCAGCGTAGTGGGTGAATCCGAGCAGTACTTC.

V usage is TRBV27 and J usage is TRBJ2-7; TRBD1 matches 9 bases. J gave up 2 bases and V 4 bases, and 6 bases lay outside the gene matches. Germline CDR1 reads MNHEY; CDR2 reads SMNVEV (reference sequence). The CDR3 loop spans 15 amino acids. CDR3 sequence reads: CASSYRGQGAYEQYF. The CDR3 DNA reads as TGTGCCAGCAGTTACCGGGGACAGGGCGCCTACGAGCAGTACTTC.

This clone came up once. The genes are TRBV7-2 and TRBJ1-1, with D uncertain. This CDR3 contains 13 residues. Per germline, CDR1 SGHTA and CDR2 FQGNSA. V was trimmed by 3 bases and J by 7 bases, leaving 12 bases between them. DNA of the CDR3: TGTGCCAGCAGCTTGGTCCGACTGTTTGAAGCTTTCTTT. Its translation is CASSLVRLFEAFF.

V is TRBV2 and J is TRBJ1-2, with D perhaps matching TRBD1 (6 bases). Germline CDR1 reads SNHLY; CDR2 reads FYNNEI. This CDR3 spans 12 amino acids. V lost 6 bases and J 7 bases, leaving 12 bases between the germline ends. The CDR3 loop is CASRDSGVGYTF. For the CDR3, the DNA is TGTGCCAGCAGAGATTCAGGGGTTGGCTACACCTTC.

V usage is TRBV6-5 and J usage is TRBJ1-1; TRBD1 is a possible D gene (5 bases). V lost 4 bases to trimming and J lost 5 bases, with 11 bases between them. Germline CDR1 and CDR2: MNHEY and SVGAGI. The CDR3 covers 13 residues. CDR3 coding DNA: TGTGCCAGCAGTTTCAGGGCTGGGACTGAAGCTTTCTTT. Its protein product is CASSFRAGTEAFF.

This chain connects TRBV7-7 to TRBJ2-2; D possibly corresponds to TRBD2 (7 bases). Germline V gives CDR1 SSHAT, CDR2 FNYEAQ (reference sequence). The V and J ends lost 3 bases and 15 bases respectively, with 20 bases between them. The CDR3 is 14 amino acids. The CDR3 bases are TGTGCCAGCAGCTTGGGGGGGGGCCCTTGGAACTTGTTTTTT. Its translation is CASSLGGGPWNLFF.

This sequence joins TRBV7-9 and TRBJ2-2; 7 positions match TRBD1. This CDR3 region has 15 residues. V gave up 10 bases and J gave up 0 bases; unmatched junction bases: 8. Germline V lookup: CDR1 SEHNR, CDR2 FQNEAQ (reference sequence). The CDR3, as DNA: TGTGCCACCCCGATCGGGACAGCGAACACCGGGGAGCTGTTTTTT. Its translation is CATPIGTANTGELFF.

The chain links TRBV6-1 to TRBJ2-1; D possibly matches TRBD1 or TRBD2 (5 bases each). The CDR3 totals 11 residues. Germline V CDR1 and CDR2: MNHNS, SASEGT. V was pared by 7 bases and J by 12 bases, with 13 bases between. The CDR3 bases are TGTGCCAGCAAAAGGGGCGAGGGGCAGTTCTTC. It translates to CASKRGEGQFF.